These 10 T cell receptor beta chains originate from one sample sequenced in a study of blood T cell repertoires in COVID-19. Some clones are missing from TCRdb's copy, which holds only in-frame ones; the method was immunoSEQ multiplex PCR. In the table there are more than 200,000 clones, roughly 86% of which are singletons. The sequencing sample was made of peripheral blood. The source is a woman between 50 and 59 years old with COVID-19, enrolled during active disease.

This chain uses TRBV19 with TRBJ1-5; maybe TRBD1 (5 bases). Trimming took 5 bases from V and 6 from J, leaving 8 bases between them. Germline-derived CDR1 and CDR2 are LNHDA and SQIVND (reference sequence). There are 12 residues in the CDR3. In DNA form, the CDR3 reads TGTGCCAGTAGTGAGGGACTTCAGCCCCAGCATTTT. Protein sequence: CASSEGLQPQHF.

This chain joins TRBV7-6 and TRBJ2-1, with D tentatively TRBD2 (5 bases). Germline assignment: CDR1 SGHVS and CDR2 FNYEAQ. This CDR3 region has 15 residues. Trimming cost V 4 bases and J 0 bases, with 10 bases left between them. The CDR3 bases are TGTGCCAGCAGCTCGGACTCGAGCTCCTACAATGAGCAGTTCTTC. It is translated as CASSSDSSSYNEQFF.

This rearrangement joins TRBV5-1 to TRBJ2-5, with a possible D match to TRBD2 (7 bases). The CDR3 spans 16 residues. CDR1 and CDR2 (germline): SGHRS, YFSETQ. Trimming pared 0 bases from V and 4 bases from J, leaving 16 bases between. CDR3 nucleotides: TGCGCCAGCAGCTTGGGTTTCAAGGGAGGGGGAGAGACCCAGTACTTC. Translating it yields CASSLGFKGGGETQYF. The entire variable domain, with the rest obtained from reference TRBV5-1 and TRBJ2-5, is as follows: KAGVTQTPRYLIKTRGQQVTLSCSPISGHRSVSWYQQTPGQGLQFLFEYFSETQRNKGNFPGRFSGRQFSNSRSEMNVSTLELGDSALYLCASSLGFKGGGETQYFGPGTRLLVL.

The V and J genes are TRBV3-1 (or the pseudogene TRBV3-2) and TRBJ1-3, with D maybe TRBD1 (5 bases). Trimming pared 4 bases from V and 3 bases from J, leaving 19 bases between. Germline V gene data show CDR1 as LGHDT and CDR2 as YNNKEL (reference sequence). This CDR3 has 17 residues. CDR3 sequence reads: CASSLDPSGQGGNTIYF. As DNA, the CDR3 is TGTGCCAGCAGCCTCGACCCCTCTGGGCAGGGTGGAAACACCATATATTTT.

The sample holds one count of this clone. In nucleotides, the CDR3 is TGTGCCAGTAGTTGGGGGACACCGAATGAAAAACTGTTTTTT. It is translated as CASSWGTPNEKLFF. The chain joins TRBV19 to TRBJ1-4; the D gene is possibly TRBD1 (6 bases). The CDR3 consists of 14 residues. The germline V gene has CDR1 LNHDA and CDR2 SQIVND (reference sequence). Trimming removed 5 bases at V and 5 bases at J, with 12 bases between.

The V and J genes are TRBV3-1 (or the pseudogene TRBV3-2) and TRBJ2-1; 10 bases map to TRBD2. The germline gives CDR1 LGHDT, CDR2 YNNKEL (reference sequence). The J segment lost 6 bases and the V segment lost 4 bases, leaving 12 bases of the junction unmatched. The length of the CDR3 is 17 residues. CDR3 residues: CASSLLRFSGGANEQFF. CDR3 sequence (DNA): TGTGCCAGCAGCCTACTTAGGTTCAGCGGGGGGGCCAATGAGCAGTTCTTC.

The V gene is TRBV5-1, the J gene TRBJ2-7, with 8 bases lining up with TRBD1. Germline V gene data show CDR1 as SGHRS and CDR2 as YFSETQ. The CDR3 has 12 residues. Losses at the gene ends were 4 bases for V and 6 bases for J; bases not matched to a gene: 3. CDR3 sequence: CASSPTGVEQYF. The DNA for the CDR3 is TGCGCCAGCAGCCCGACAGGGGTCGAGCAGTACTTC.

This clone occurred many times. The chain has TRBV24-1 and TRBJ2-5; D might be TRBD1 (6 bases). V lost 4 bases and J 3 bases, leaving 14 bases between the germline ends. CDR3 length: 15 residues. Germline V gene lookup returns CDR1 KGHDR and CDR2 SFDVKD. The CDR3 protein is CATSEPDRNEETQYF. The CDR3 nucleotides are TGTGCCACCAGTGAGCCCGACAGGAATGAAGAGACCCAGTACTTC.

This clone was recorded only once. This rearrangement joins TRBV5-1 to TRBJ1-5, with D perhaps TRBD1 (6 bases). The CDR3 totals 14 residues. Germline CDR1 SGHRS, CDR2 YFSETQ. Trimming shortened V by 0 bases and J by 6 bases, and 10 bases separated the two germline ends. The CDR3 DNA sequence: TGCGCCAGCAGCTTGGGGCAGGGGAGTCAGCCCCAGCATTTT. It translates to CASSLGQGSQPQHF.

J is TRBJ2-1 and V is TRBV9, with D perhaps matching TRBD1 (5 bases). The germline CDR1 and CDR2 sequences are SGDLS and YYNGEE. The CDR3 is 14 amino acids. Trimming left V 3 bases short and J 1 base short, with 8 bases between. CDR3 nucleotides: TGTGCCAGCAGCGCGCCAGGGTCCTACAATGAGCAGTTCTTC. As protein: CASSAPGSYNEQFF. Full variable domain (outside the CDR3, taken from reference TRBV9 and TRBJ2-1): DSGVTQTPKHLITATGQRVTLRCSPRSGDLSVYWYQQSLDQGLQFLIQYYNGEERAKGNILERFSAQQFPDLHSELNLSSLELGDSALYFCASSAPGSYNEQFFGPGTRLTVL.